The rows below give T cell receptor beta chains drawn from one sample of a study of preoperative IRX-2 immunotherapy in early breast cancer. Clones were sequenced by immunoSEQ multiplex PCR, and TCRdb holds only the in-frame ones, with some missing. The sample consists of 25,000 or so clones, around 87% of them appearing once. Sequences were derived from tumor tissue, sampled after IRX-2 immunotherapy. These receptors were obtained from a human donor with breast cancer. Both conserved end residues are part of each CDR3. The D gene is left open where the match is weak.

V	J	D	CDR3
TRBV7-2	TRBJ2-2	TRBD2	CASSPGLGSGELFF
TRBV5-1	TRBJ2-7	TRBD1	CASSLETGPEQYF
TRBV5-4	TRBJ2-3	.	CASSLDGGRTDTQYF
TRBV18	TRBJ2-1	.	CASSLRGGDEQFF
TRBV5-1	TRBJ2-3	TRBD1	CASSPGTGGDTQYF
TRBV4-3	TRBJ1-4	TRBD1	CASSHSDRAEKLFF
TRBV7-2	TRBJ2-7	.	CASSLSTGIFYEQYF
TRBV19	TRBJ2-1	.	CASSFLFGNEQFF
TRBV7-9	TRBJ1-5	.	CASSLLGSNQPQHF
TRBV6-9	TRBJ1-4	.	CASSYSLRTGFDEKLFF
TRBV7-2	TRBJ1-1	.	CASSSLRGPRGTEAFF
TRBV4-2	TRBJ1-5	.	CASSPEGLRNQEPQHF
TRBV20-1	TRBJ2-7	.	CSASPGDEQYF
TRBV6-1	TRBJ2-2	.	CASTLDGVGTGELFF
TRBV4-1	TRBJ2-7	TRBD2	CASSQVDMGLAYGEQYF
TRBV7-2	TRBJ2-1	.	CASSSQGWEQFF
TRBV5-4	TRBJ2-5	.	CASSRGQGKETQYF
TRBV6-1	TRBJ2-5	.	CASSDGQSQETQYF
TRBV5-4	TRBJ2-7	TRBD1	CASSTRTGGREQYF
TRBV5-6	TRBJ2-3	TRBD1	CASSLVEGAWGTDTQYF
TRBV19	TRBJ2-5	TRBD2	CASSSRLAGVLQETQYF
TRBV11-3	TRBJ1-1	TRBD1	CASSETGDRTEAFF